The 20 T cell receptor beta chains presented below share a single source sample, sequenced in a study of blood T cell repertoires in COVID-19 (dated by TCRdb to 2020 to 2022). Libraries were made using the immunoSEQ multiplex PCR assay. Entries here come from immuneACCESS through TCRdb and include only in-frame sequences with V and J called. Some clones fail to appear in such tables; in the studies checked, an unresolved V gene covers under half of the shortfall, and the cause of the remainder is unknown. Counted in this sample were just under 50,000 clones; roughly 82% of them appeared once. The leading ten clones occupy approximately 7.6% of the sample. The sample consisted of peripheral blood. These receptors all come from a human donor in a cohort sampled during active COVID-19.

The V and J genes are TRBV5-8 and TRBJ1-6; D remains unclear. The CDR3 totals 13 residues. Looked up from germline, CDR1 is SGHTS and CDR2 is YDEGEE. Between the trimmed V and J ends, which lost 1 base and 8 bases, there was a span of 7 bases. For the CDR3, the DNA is TGTGCCAGCAGCTTGCGAGTCGATTCACCCCTCCACTTT. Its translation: CASSLRVDSPLHF.

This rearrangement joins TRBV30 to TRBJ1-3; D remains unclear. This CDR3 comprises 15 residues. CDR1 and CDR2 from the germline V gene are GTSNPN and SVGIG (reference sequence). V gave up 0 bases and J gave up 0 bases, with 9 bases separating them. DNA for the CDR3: TGTGCCTGGAGTGTACGAGGCAGCTCTGGAAACACCATATATTTT. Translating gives CAWSVRGSSGNTIYF.

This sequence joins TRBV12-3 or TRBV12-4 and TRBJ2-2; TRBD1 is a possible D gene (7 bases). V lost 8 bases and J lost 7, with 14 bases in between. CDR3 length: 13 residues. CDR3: CASRRQGGGELFF. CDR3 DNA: TGTGCCAGCCGTAGACAGGGAGGCGGGGAGCTGTTTTTT.

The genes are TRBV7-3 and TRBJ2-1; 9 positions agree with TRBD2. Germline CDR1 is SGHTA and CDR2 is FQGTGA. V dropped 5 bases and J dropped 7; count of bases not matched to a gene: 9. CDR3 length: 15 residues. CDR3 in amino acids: CASSPGTSNQNEQFF. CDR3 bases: TGTGCCAGCAGCCCCGGGACTAGCAATCAGAATGAGCAGTTCTTC.

The CDR3 here is CASTSLESSNQPQHF. The CDR3 DNA reads as TGTGCCAGCACCTCGCTGGAGTCTTCCAATCAGCCCCAGCATTTT. The rearrangement uses TRBV6-5 and TRBJ1-5; D gene ambiguous. Germline V gives CDR1 MNHEY, CDR2 SVGAGI. The CDR3 runs to 15 residues. V dropped 7 bases and J dropped 3 bases, with 16 bases sitting between them.

CDR3 region: CASSLNRLSPEAFF. The CDR3 nucleotides are TGTGCCAGCAGCTTAAATCGGTTGTCCCCTGAAGCTTTCTTT. The chain uses TRBV7-3 and TRBJ1-1; D is unclear. Germline V gene data show CDR1 as SGHTA and CDR2 as FQGTGA. The CDR3 extends over 14 amino acids. V lost 1 base and J lost 6, with 12 bases in between.

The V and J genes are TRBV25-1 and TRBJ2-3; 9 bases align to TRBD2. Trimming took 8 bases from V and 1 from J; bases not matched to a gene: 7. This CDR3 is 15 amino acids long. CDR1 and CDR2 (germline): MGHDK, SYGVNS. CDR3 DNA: TGTGCCAGCGGGACGGCGGGAGGGGGCACAGATACGCAGTATTTT. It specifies CASGTAGGGTDTQYF.

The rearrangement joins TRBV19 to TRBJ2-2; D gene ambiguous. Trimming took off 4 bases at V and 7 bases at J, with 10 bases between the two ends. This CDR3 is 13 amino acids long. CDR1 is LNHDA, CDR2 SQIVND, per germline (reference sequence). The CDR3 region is CASSSGGVGELFF. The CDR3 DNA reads TGTGCCAGTAGTAGTGGTGGAGTCGGGGAGCTGTTTTTT.

The CDR3 here is CASSFRGAYEQYF. The DNA of the CDR3 is TGCGCCAGCAGCTTTCGGGGGGCCTACGAGCAGTACTTC. The gene calls are TRBV5-1 and TRBJ2-7; TRBD2 agrees at 7 bases. The length of the CDR3 is 13 residues. The germline CDR1 and CDR2 sequences are SGHRS and YFSETQ. Unmatched junction bases numbered 1, after V lost 2 bases and J lost 2 bases.

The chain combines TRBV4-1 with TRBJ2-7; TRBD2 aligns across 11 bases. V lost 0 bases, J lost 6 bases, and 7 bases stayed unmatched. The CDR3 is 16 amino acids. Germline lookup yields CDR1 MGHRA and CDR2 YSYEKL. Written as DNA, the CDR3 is TGCGCCAGCAGCCAAGAGACTAGCGGGGCCATCGCCGAGCAGTACTTC. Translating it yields CASSQETSGAIAEQYF.

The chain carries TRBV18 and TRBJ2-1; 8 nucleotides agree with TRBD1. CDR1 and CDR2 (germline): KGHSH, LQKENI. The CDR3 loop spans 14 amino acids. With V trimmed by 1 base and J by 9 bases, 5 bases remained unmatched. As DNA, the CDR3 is TGTGCCAGCTCACCACAGGACAGGGTTAGTGAGCAGTTCTTC. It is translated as CASSPQDRVSEQFF.

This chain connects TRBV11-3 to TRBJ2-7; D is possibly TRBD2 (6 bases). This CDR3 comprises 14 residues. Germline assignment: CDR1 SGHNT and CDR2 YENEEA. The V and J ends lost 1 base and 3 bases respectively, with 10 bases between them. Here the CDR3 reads CASSLGGESYEQYF. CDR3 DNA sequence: TGTGCCAGCAGCTTAGGGGGGGAGAGCTACGAGCAGTACTTC.

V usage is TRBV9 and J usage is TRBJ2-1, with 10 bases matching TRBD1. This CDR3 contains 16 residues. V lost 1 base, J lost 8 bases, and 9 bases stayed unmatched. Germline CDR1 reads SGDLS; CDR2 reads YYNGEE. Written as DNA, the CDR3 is TGTGCCAGCAGCGTATCCGGGGACAGGGGAGGGGATGAGCAGTTCTTC. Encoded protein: CASSVSGDRGGDEQFF.

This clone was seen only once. The CDR3 reads CASSEGAYNSPLHF. Here the CDR3 DNA reads TGTGCCAGCAGCGAAGGGGCATATAATTCACCCCTCCACTTT. The genes are TRBV6-2 or TRBV6-3 and TRBJ1-6; possible D gene TRBD1, 5 bases. With 6 bases removed from V and 4 bases from J, the gap between germline ends came to 10 bases. This CDR3 is built from 14 residues. Germline V gene sequence: CDR1 MNHEY, CDR2 SVGEGT.

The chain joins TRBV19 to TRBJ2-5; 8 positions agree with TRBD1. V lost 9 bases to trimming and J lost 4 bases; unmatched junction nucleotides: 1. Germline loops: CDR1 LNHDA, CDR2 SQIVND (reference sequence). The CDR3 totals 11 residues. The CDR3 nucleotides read TGTGCCAGCACAGGGGGAGAGACCCAGTACTTC. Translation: CASTGGETQYF.

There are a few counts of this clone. The CDR3 sequence is CASSLADSYNEQFF. In DNA, the CDR3 is TGTGCCAGCAGCTTAGCGGACAGCTACAATGAGCAGTTCTTC. The chain links TRBV7-9 to TRBJ2-1; maybe TRBD1 (6 bases). Trimming removed 0 bases at V and 3 bases at J, with 6 bases between. The CDR3 consists of 14 residues. Germline CDR1 and CDR2: SEHNR and FQNEAQ (reference sequence).

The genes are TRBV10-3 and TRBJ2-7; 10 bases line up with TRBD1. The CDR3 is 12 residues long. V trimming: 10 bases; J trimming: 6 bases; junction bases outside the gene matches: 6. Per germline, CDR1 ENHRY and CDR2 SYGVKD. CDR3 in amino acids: CATSGTGVEQYF. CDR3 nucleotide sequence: TGTGCCACCTCCGGGACAGGGGTCGAGCAGTACTTC.

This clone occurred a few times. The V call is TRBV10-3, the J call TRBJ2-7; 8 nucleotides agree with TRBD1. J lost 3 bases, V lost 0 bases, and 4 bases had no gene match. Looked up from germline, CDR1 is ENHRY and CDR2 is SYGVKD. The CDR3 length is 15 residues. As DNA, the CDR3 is TGTGCCATCAGTGAGTCAGCACAGGGGGTCTACGAGCAGTACTTC. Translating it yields CAISESAQGVYEQYF.

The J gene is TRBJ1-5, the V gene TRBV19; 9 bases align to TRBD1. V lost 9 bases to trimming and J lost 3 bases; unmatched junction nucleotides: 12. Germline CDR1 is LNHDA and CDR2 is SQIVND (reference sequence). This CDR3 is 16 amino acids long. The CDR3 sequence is CASSLRTGVSNQPQHF. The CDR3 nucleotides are TGTGCCAGCTCCTTACGGACAGGGGTTTCCAATCAGCCCCAGCATTTT. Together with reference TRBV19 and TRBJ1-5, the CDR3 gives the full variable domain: DGGITQSPKYLFRKEGQNVTLSCEQNLNHDAMYWYRQDPGQGLRLIYYSQIVNDFQKGDIAEGYSVSREKKESFPLTVTSAQKNPTAFYLCASSLRTGVSNQPQHFGDGTRLSIL.

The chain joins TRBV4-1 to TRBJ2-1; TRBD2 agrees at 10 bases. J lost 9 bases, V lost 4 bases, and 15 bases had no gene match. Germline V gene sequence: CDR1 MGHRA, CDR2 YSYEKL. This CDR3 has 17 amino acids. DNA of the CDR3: TGCGCCAGCAGCCCACCCACTGAGCGGGAGGGCCGAGGTGAGCAGTTCTTC. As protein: CASSPPTEREGRGEQFF.